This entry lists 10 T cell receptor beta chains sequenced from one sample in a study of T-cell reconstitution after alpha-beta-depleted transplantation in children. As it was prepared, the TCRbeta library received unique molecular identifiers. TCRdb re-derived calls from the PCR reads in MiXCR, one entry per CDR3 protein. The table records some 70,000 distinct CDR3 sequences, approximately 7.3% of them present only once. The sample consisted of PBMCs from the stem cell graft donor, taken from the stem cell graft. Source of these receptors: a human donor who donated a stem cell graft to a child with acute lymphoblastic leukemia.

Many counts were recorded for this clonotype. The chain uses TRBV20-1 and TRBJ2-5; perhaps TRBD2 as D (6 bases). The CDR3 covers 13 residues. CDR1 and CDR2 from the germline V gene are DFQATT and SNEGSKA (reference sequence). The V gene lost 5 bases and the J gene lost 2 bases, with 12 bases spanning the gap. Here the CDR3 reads CSAPGLRQETQYF. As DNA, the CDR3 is TGCAGTGCTCCGGGACTTCGACAAGAGACCCAGTACTTC.

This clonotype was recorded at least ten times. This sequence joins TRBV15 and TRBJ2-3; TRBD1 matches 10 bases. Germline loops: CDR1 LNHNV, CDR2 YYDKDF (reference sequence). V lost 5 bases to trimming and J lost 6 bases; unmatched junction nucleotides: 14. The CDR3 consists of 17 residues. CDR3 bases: TGTGCCACCAGCTCGGGCATGGGACAGGGGTCGGCGGATACGCAGTATTTT. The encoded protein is CATSSGMGQGSADTQYF. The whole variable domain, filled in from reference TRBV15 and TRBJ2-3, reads DAMVIQNPRYQVTQFGKPVTLSCSQTLNHNVMYWYQQKSSQAPKLLFHYYDKDFNNEADTPDNFQSRRPNTSFCFLDIRSPGLGDTAMYLCATSSGMGQGSADTQYFGPGTRLTVL.

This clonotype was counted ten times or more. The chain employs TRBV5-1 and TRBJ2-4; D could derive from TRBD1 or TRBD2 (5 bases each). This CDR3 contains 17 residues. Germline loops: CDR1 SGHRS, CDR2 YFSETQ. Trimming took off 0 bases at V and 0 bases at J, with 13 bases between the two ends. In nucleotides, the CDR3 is TGCGCCAGCAGCTTGGATGGGGGAATCGGAGCCAAAAACATTCAGTACTTC. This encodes CASSLDGGIGAKNIQYF.

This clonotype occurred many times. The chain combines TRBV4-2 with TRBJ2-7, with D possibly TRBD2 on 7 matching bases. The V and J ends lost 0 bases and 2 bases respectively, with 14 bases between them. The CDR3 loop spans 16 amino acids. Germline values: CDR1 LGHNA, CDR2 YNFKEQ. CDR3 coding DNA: TGTGCCAGCAGCCAAGAGGAACGGGGGGCCACCTACGAGCAGTACTTC. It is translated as CASSQEERGATYEQYF.

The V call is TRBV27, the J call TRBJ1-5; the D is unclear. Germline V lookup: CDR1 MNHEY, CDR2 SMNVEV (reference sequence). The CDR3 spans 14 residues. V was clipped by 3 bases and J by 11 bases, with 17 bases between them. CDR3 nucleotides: TGTGCCAGCAGTTTTCGAGGAGTTCTTGAGGCCCAGCATTTT. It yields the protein CASSFRGVLEAQHF.

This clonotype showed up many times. The CDR3 DNA is TGCGCCAGCAGCCAAGATTCGGGCCTAAGGGCCCTCGTCTCTGGAAACACCATATATTTT. It encodes CASSQDSGLRALVSGNTIYF. The chain has TRBV4-3 and TRBJ1-3; D is undetermined. The CDR3 spans 20 residues. The V end lost 0 bases, the J end lost 0 bases, and 21 bases lay between the germline ends. Germline CDR1 is LGHNA and CDR2 is YSLEER.

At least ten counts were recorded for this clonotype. CDR3: CASSQDSQGPTTQYF. DNA for the CDR3: TGCGCCAGCAGCCAAGACTCACAGGGTCCTACGACCCAATACTTC. The chain is built from TRBV4-1 and TRBJ2-7; TRBD1 might be the D (6 bases). V lost 0 bases and J lost 13, with 22 bases in between. CDR3 length: 15 amino acids. Germline values: CDR1 MGHRA, CDR2 YSYEKL.

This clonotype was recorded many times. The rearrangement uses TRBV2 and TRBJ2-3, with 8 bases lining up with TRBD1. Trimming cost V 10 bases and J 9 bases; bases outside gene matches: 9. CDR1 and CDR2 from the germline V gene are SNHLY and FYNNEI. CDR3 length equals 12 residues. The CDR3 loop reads CATHGQGMTQYF. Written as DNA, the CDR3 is TGTGCCACCCATGGACAGGGTATGACGCAGTATTTT.

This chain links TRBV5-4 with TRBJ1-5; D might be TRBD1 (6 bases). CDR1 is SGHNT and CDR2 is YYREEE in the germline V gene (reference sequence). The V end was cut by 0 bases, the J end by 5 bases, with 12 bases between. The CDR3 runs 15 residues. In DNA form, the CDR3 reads TGTGCCAGCAGCTTGGGCGGGGGGGCTGATCAGCCCCAGCATTTT. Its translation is CASSLGGGADQPQHF.

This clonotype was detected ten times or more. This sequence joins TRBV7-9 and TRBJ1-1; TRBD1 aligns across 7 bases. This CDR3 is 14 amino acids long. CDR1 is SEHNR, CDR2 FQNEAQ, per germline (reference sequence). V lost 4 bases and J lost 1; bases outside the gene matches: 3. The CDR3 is CASSSGQRNTEAFF. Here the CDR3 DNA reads TGTGCCAGCAGCTCGGGACAGAGGAACACTGAAGCTTTCTTT.